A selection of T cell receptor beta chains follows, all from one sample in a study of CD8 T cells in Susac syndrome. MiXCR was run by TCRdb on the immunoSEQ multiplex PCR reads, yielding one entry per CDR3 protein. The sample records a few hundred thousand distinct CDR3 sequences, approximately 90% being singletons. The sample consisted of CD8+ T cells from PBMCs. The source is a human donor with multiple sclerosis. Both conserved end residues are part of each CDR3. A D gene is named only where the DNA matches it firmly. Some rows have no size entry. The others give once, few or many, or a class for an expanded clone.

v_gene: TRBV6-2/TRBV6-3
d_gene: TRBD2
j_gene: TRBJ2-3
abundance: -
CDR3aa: CASSYSGLAASTDTQYF
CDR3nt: TGTGCCAGCAGTTACTCCGGACTAGCGGCTAGCACAGATACGCAGTATTTT

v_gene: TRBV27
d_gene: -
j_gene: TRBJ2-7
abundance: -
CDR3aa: CASSLSSLHHEQYF
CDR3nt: TGTGCCAGCAGTTTATCTTCCCTTCATCACGAGCAGTACTTC

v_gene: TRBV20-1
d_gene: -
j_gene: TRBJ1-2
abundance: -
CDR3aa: CSARDPLYGYTF
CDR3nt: TGCAGTGCTAGAGATCCCCTCTATGGCTACACCTTC

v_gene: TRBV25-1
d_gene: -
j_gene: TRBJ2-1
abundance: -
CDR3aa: CASSDPGAGLGNEQFF
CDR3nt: TGTGCCAGCAGTGATCCCGGCGCGGGACTGGGGAATGAGCAGTTCTTC

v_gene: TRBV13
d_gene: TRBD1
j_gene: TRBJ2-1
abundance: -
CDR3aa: CASSSTDRAYNEQFF
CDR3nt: TGTGCCAGCAGCTCGACGGACAGGGCCTACAATGAGCAGTTCTTC

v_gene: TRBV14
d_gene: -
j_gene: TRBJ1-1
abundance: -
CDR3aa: CASSLHPAGVGNTEAFF
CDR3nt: TGTGCCAGCAGCCTCCACCCGGCAGGGGTCGGGAACACTGAAGCTTTCTTT

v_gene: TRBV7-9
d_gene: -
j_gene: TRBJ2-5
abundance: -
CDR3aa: CASSLVDSRETQYF
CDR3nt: TGTGCCAGCAGCTTGGTGGACAGTCGAGAGACCCAGTACTTC

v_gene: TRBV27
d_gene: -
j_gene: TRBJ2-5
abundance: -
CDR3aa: CASSLEDWTRGETQYF
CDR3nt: TGTGCCAGCAGTTTGGAGGACTGGACCCGGGGAGAGACCCAGTACTTC

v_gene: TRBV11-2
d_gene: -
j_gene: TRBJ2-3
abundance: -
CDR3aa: CASSSNERTESTDTQYF
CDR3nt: TGTGCCAGCAGCTCCAACGAGCGGACGGAAAGCACAGATACGCAGTATTTT

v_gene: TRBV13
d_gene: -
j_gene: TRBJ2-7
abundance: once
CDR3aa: CASSRATLDSYEQYF
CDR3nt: TGTGCCAGCAGCCGAGCCACACTGGACTCCTACGAGCAGTACTTC

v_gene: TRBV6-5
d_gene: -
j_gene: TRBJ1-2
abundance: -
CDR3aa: CASSGAMRVNYGYTF
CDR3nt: TGTGCCAGCAGTGGGGCTATGAGGGTTAACTATGGCTACACCTTC

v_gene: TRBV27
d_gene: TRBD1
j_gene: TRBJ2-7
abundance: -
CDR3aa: CASSRKTGASSYEQYF
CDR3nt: TGTGCCAGCAGTCGAAAGACAGGGGCAAGCTCCTACGAGCAGTACTTC

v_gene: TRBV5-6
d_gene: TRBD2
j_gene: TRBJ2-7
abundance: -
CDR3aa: CASSDRTSGRWMSYEQYF
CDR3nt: TGTGCCAGCAGCGATCGGACTAGCGGGAGGTGGATGTCCTACGAGCAGTACTTC

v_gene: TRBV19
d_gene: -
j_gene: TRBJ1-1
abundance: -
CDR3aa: CASSAVLAYTEAFF
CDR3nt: TGTGCCAGTAGTGCCGTTCTGGCGTACACTGAAGCTTTCTTT

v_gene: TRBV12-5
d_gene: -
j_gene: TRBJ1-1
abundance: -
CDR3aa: CASGQQTGVPNTEAFF
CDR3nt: TGTGCTAGTGGTCAGCAGACAGGAGTTCCGAACACTGAAGCTTTCTTT

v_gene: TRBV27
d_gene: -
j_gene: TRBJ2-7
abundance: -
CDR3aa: CASSPRQDYEQYF
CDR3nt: TGTGCCAGCAGTCCAAGACAGGACTACGAGCAGTACTTC

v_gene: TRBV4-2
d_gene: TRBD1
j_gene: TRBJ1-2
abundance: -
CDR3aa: CASSQGTGVVGHGYTF
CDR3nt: TGTGCCAGCAGCCAAGGGACAGGGGTAGTTGGTCATGGCTACACCTTC

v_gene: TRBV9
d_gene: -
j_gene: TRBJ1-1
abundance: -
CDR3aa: CASGTENTEAFF
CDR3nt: TGTGCCAGCGGGACGGAGAACACTGAAGCTTTCTTT

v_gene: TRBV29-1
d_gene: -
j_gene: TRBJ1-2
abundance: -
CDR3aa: CSVVGEYGYTF
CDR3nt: TGCAGCGTTGTAGGGGAGTATGGCTACACCTTC

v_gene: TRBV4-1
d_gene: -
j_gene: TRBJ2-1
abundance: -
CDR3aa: CASSQEAAGDEQFF
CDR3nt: TGCGCCAGCAGCCAAGAGGCAGCTGGGGATGAGCAGTTCTTC

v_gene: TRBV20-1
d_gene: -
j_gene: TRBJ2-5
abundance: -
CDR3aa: CSAWVNNRSRGTQYF
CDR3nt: TGCAGTGCGTGGGTTAATAACAGGTCACGGGGGACCCAGTACTTC

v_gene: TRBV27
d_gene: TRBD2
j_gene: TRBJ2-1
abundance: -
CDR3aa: CASSSGQISSYNEQFF
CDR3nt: TGTGCCAGCTCTAGCGGGCAGATTAGCTCCTACAATGAGCAGTTCTTC